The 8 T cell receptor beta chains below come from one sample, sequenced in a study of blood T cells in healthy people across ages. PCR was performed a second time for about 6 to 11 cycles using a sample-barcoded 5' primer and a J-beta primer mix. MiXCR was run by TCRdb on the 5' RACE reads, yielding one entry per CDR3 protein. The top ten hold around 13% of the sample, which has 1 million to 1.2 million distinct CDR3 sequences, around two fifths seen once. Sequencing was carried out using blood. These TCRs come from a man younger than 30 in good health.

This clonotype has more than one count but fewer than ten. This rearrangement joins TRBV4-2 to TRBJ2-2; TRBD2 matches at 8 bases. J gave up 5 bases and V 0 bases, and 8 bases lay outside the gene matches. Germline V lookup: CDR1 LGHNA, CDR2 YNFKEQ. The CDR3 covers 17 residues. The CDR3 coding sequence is TGTGCCAGCAGCCAAGAATTGGTACTAGCGGTAACCGGGGAGCTGTTTTTT. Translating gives CASSQELVLAVTGELFF.

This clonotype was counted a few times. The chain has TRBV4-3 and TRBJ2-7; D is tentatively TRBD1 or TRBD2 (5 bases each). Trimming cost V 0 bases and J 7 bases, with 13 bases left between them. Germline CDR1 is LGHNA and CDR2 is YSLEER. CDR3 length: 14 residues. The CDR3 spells CASSQEGTMSEQYF. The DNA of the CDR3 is TGCGCCAGCAGCCAAGAGGGGACGATGTCAGAGCAGTACTTC.

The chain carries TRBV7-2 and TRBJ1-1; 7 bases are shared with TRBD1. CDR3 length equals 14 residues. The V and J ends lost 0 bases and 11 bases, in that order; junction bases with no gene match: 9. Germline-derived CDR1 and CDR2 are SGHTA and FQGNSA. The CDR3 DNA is TGTGCCAGCAGCTTAGCAGGTAAAGGGGGCGCGGCTTTCTTT. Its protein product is CASSLAGKGGAAFF.

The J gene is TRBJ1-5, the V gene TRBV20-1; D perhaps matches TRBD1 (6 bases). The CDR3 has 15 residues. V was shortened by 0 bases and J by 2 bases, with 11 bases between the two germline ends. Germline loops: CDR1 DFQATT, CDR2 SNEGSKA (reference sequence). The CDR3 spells CSARDFRQGNQPQHF. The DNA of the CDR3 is TGCAGTGCTAGAGATTTCCGACAGGGCAATCAGCCCCAGCATTTT.

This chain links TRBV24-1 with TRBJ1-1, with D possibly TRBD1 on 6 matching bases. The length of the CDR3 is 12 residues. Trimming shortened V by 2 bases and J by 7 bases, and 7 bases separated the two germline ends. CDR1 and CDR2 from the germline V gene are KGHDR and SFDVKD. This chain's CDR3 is CATSDSDSEAFF. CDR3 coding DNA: TGTGCCACCAGTGATTCGGACAGTGAAGCTTTCTTT.

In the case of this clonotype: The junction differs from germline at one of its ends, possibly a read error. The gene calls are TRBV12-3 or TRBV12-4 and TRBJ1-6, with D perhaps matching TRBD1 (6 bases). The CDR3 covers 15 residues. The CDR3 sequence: CASSLRGGPNSLLHF. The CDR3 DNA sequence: TGTGCCAGCAGTTTAAGGGGGGGTCCCAATTCACTCCTCCACTTT.

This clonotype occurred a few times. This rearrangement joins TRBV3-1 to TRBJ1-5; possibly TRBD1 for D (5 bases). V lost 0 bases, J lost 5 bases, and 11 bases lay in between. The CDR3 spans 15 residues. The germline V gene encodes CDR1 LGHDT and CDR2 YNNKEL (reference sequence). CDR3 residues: CASSQDIRGDQPQHF. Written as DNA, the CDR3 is TGTGCCAGCAGCCAAGATATAAGGGGAGATCAGCCCCAGCATTTT.

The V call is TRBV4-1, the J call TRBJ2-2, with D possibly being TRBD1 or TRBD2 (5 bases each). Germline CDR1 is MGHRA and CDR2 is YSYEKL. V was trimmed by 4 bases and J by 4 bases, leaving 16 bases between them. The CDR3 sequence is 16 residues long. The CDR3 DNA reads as TGCGCCAGCAGCCCAACAAGATTCGGGGCCACCGGGGAGCTGTTTTTT. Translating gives CASSPTRFGATGELFF.